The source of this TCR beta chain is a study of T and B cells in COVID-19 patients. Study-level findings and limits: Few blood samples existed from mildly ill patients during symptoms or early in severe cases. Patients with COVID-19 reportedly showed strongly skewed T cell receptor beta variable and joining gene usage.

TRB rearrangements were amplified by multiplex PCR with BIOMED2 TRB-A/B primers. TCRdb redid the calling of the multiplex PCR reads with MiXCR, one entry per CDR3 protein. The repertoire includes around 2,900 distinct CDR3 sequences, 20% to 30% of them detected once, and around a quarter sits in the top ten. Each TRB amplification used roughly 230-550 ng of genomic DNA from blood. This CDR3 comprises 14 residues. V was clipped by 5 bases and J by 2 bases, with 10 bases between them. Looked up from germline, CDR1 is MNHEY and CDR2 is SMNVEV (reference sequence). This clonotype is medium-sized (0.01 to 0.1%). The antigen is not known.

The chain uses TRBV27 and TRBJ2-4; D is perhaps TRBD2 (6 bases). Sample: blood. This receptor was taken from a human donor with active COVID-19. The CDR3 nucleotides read TGTGCCAGCAGTCCCGGAGGGTCCAAAAACATTCAGTACTTC. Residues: CASSPGGSKNIQYF.